This T cell receptor (beta chain) was found in a study of T cell clonality in common variable immunodeficiency. V dropped 4 bases and J dropped 7; count of bases not matched to a gene: 6. This CDR3 is 14 amino acids long. The germline CDR1 and CDR2 sequences are SGHRS and YFSETQ. This clone appeared many times. Its antigen is unidentified. The CDR3 is cut off 3 residues early in the read; its end comes from the germline J gene. Sequencing input was equivalent genomic DNA from CVID and controls. Assay used: immunoSEQ multiplex PCR; TCRdb lists only in-frame clones, some missing. The sample includes about 28,000 clones, none of them occurring once. Regarding the study as a whole: Fewer deletions and N-nucleotide insertions were reportedly seen in common variable immunodeficiency TCR beta sequences. Links between repertoire features and CVID complications were heterogeneity-limited. CVID subjects shared fewer TCRbeta clones than healthy controls did.

The source material was peripheral blood mononuclear cells. J is TRBJ1-4 and V is TRBV5-1, with 8 bases identical to TRBD1. The sequence derives from a human donor with common variable immunodeficiency. The CDR3 loop reads CASSRGQDFEKLFF. CDR3 DNA, as far as it was read: TGCGCCAGCAGCCGGGGACAGGACTTTGAAAAA.